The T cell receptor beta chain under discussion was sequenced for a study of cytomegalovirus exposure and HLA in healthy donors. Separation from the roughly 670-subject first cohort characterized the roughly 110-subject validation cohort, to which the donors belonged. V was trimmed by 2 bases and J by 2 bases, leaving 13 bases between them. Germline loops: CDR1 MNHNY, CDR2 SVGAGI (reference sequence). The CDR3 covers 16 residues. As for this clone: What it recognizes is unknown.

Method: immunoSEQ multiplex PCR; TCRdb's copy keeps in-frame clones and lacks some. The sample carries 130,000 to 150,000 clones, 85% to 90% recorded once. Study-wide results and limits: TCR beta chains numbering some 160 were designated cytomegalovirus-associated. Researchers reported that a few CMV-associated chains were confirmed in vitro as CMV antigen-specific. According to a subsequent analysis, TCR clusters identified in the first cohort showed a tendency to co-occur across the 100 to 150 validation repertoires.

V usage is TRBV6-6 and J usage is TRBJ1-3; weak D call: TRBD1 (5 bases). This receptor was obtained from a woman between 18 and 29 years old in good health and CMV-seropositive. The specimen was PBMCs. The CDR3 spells CASSYPSGYTGNTIYF. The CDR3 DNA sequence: TGTGCCAGCAGTTACCCATCAGGGTATACTGGAAACACCATATATTTT.